This T cell receptor beta chain is drawn from a study of blood T cell repertoires in COVID-19. Study information: The samples span acute and convalescent COVID-19 from the United States, Italy and Spain. T cells, B-cell-depleted T cells, or PBMCs provided the cDNA or gDNA that served as material.

Study processing details: Reference gene primer amplification in the assay estimated nucleated cell counts. This table comes from immunoSEQ multiplex PCR, and its TCRdb copy is limited to in-frame clones, with some not included. From that table come the V and J calls and clone size; the DNA was used to work out D and trimming. The profile shows fewer than 700,000 clones, less than 90% of them singletons. This CDR3 has 15 residues. V dropped 6 bases and J dropped 7; count of bases not matched to a gene: 9. Germline values: CDR1 PRHDT, CDR2 FYEKMQ (reference sequence). This receptor was obtained from a woman in her fifties or sixties with COVID-19, enrolled during active disease. The sequencing sample was made of peripheral blood. This chain connects TRBV13 to TRBJ2-1; TRBD2 aligns across 10 bases. In DNA, the CDR3 is TGTGCCAGCAGGAGAGCGGGGGGGCGTAGAAATGAGCAGTTCTTC. As protein: CASRRAGGRRNEQFF.